A selection of T cell receptor beta chains follows, all from one sample in a study of T-cell reconstitution after alpha-beta-depleted transplantation in children. In TCRdb, the PCR reads were re-called with MiXCR into one record per CDR3 protein. The repertoire includes around 300,000 distinct CDR3 sequences, roughly 25% of them detected once, and roughly 9.8% sits in the top ten. Sequencing was performed on PBMCs, mostly from graft donor cells, taken 180 days after TCRalphabeta/CD19-depleted stem cell transplant. These receptors all come from a male patient between 10 and 17 years old who had a stem cell transplant for acute lymphoblastic leukemia, so the T cells may come from the graft donor. The CDR3 runs from the conserved cysteine through the conserved F or W. The order of the fields is V gene, J gene, clone size, D gene, CDR3 DNA, CDR3 protein. D genes are given only for firm matches. Clone size is stated in some rows and not others, as once, few, many or a class when expanded.

TRBV12-3/TRBV12-4	TRBJ2-7	many	-	TGTGCCAGCAGTGAGGGGGGAGGACCCAAACTTAACCAGTACTTC	CASSEGGGPKLNQYF
TRBV20-1	TRBJ1-1	-	-	TGCAGTGCTATCGTGTGGGGCACTGAAGCTTTCTTT	CSAIVWGTEAFF
TRBV29-1	TRBJ2-3	few	-	TGCAGCGTTGTCGGGACTAGCACAGATACGCAGTATTTT	CSVVGTSTDTQYF
TRBV20-1	TRBJ1-5	-	-	TGCAGTGCCGGTTCGAATAGCAATCAGCCCCAGCATTTT	CSAGSNSNQPQHF
TRBV12-3/TRBV12-4	TRBJ2-3	few	TRBD2	TGTGCCAGCAGTTTTGGAGCGGGAGCCACAGATACGCAGTATTTT	CASSFGAGATDTQYF
TRBV24-1	TRBJ2-1	-	TRBD1	TGTGCCACCAGTGACACCGGGACAGGGTTTTTTGAGGAGCAGTTCTTC	CATSDTGTGFFEEQFF
TRBV9	TRBJ2-3	many	TRBD2	TGTGCCAGCAGCGTAGACTGGCGGGAGGTGGCAGATACGCAGTATTTT	CASSVDWREVADTQYF
TRBV20-1	TRBJ2-5	-	-	TGCAGTGCTGCCAGGGGAGAGACCCAGTACTTC	CSAARGETQYF
TRBV11-1	TRBJ1-4	-	-	TGTGCCAGCAGGTTAGGGGGGGGCCACCCCCTCGGAGGGGAAAAACTGTTTTTT	CASRLGGGHPLGGEKLFF
TRBV5-5	TRBJ2-7	few	-	TGTGCCAGCAGCTTTATATTTAGGATGGACGGACGGGGCGAGCAGTACTTC	CASSFIFRMDGRGEQYF
TRBV2	TRBJ1-2	-	TRBD1	TGTGCCAGCAGTGAGTCGAGAGACAGGGACTATGGCTACACCTTC	CASSESRDRDYGYTF
TRBV12-3/TRBV12-4	TRBJ2-2	-	TRBD1	TGTGCCAGCAGCCTCGGACAGGGGGCTAGCACCGGGGAGCTGTTTTTT	CASSLGQGASTGELFF
TRBV4-1	TRBJ2-1	-	TRBD1	TGCGCCAGCAGCCACCAATTGGGGACAGGGGGGGGTGAGCAGTTCTTC	CASSHQLGTGGGEQFF
TRBV11-3	TRBJ1-2	-	-	TGTGCCAGCAGCTCCTCTGGCTCGGGTGAAGGGCTCGGCTACACCTTC	CASSSSGSGEGLGYTF
TRBV7-8	TRBJ2-5	many	-	TGTGCCAGCAGCTTACCACCGAAAGAGACCCAGTACTTC	CASSLPPKETQYF
TRBV18	TRBJ2-2	-	TRBD1	TGTGCCAGCTCTCGTGACAGGGGGCCGGCCTCGAACACCGGGGAGCTGTTTTTT	CASSRDRGPASNTGELFF
TRBV7-3	TRBJ2-6	-	TRBD1	TGTGCCTGCAGCTTCACAGGGGGCTCTGGGGCCAACGTCCTGACTTTC	CACSFTGGSGANVLTF
TRBV5-6	TRBJ2-1	-	-	TGTGCCAGCAGCCCTTACCGAACCTACAATGAGCAGTTCTTC	CASSPYRTYNEQFF
TRBV4-1	TRBJ2-7	-	-	TGCGCCAGCAGCCATCTCCCTCGGGGGTACGAGCAGTACTTC	CASSHLPRGYEQYF
TRBV7-8	TRBJ2-5	-	-	TGTGCCAGCAGCTTGTATCTAGTCCCGTATAGAAAGACCCAGTACTTC	CASSLYLVPYRKTQYF
TRBV9	TRBJ2-6	few	TRBD1	TGTGCCAGCAGCCAGGGACAGGTATACTCTGGGGCCAACGTCCTGACTTTC	CASSQGQVYSGANVLTF
TRBV10-3	TRBJ1-1	few	-	TGTGCCATCAGTGCAGGGCCCACTGAAGCTTTCTTT	CAISAGPTEAFF
TRBV15	TRBJ2-4	-	-	TGTGCCACCAGCAGGCCCCCTAGAGACATTCAGTACTTC	CATSRPPRDIQYF
TRBV5-1	TRBJ1-2	-	-	TGCGCCAGCAGCCATACCCCCAGGAAAACTAACTATGGCTACACCTTC	CASSHTPRKTNYGYTF
TRBV27	TRBJ1-1	-	TRBD1	TGTGCCAGCAGTTTCCAGGGACAGAGGGCTTTCTTT	CASSFQGQRAFF
TRBV4-1	TRBJ2-3	few	TRBD2	TGCGCCAGCAGCCAAGACTGGACTAGCGGGAGGACACACACAGATACGCAGTATTTT	CASSQDWTSGRTHTDTQYF
TRBV7-3	TRBJ2-1	few	TRBD2	TGTGCCAGCAGCTTTATGGGGTCTGGGACTAGCGGATACAATGAGCAGTTCTTC	CASSFMGSGTSGYNEQFF
TRBV7-9	TRBJ2-1	-	-	TGTGCCAGCAGCCGACCTGACGCGGAGACCTACAATGAGCAGTTCTTC	CASSRPDAETYNEQFF
TRBV7-3	TRBJ2-3	few	-	TGTGCCAGCAGCTCCCCCGGGAATGGCGCAGATACGCAGTATTTT	CASSSPGNGADTQYF
TRBV29-1	TRBJ1-2	few	-	TGCAGTGACCGGCGAAAAGCTAACTATGGCTACACCTTC	CSDRRKANYGYTF
TRBV20-1	TRBJ1-5	-	-	TGCAGTGCTAGGCAGATTAGCAATCAGCCCCAGCATTTT	CSARQISNQPQHF
TRBV4-2	TRBJ2-1	-	TRBD2	TGTGCCAGCAGCCAAGTGGGACTAGCGGGGGACAATGAGCAGTTCTTC	CASSQVGLAGDNEQFF
TRBV4-1	TRBJ2-3	few	TRBD2	TGCGCCAGCAGCCAAACCCCGGGACTAGCGATGGATTTCACAGATACGCAGTATTTT	CASSQTPGLAMDFTDTQYF
TRBV12-3/TRBV12-4	TRBJ2-3	many	-	TGTGCCAGCAGTTTAAGCGGGATGAGGGGGGATACGCAGTATTTT	CASSLSGMRGDTQYF
TRBV5-1	TRBJ2-5	-	TRBD1	TGCGCCAGCAGCATCGGGACAGGCAAAGAGACCCAGTACTTC	CASSIGTGKETQYF
TRBV29-1	TRBJ2-7	-	-	TGCAGCGTTGAAATAACGGGACACCCTGCTGACGAGCAGTACTTC	CSVEITGHPADEQYF
TRBV10-3	TRBJ2-5	-	-	TGTGCCATCAGTGGCGAGACTCCCCAAGAGACCCAGTACTTC	CAISGETPQETQYF
TRBV5-1	TRBJ2-5	-	TRBD2	TGCGCCAGCAGCCTAGCGGGACTATGGGAGACCCAGTACTTC	CASSLAGLWETQYF
TRBV18	TRBJ2-4	few	-	TGTGCCAGCTCACCGGGGGAAAACATTCAGTACTTC	CASSPGENIQYF
TRBV5-1	TRBJ2-1	few	TRBD2	TGCGCCAGCAGCTTGTCCAGCGGGGCCTCGCGGTATGAGCAGTTCTTC	CASSLSSGASRYEQFF
TRBV7-9	TRBJ1-4	few	-	TGTGCCAGCAGCCCCGATGGGGGAACTAATGAAAAACTGTTTTTT	CASSPDGGTNEKLFF
TRBV4-1	TRBJ2-7	-	TRBD2	TGCGCCAGCAGCCAAGTTTGGGGACTAGCTCCCTACGAGCAGTACTTC	CASSQVWGLAPYEQYF
TRBV10-2	TRBJ2-7	-	-	TGCGCCAGCAGTGACTGGGACATCGTTCCCATCTACGAGCAGTACTTC	CASSDWDIVPIYEQYF